The present TCR beta chain was sequenced within a study of CD8 T cells in Susac syndrome (dated 2019 in TCRdb). About the study as a whole: Of the Susac syndrome patients who were sequenced, roughly 6 had clinically active disease and eight were in clinical remission. The clonality of the CD8+ T cell repertoire was compared across 12 healthy donors, about 14 Susac syndrome patients and 15 multiple sclerosis patients. The study used repertoire sequencing to test whether antigen drove CD8+ T cell activation and differentiation in Susac syndrome. At the time of blood withdrawal, Susac syndrome patients were either therapy-naive, taking corticosteroids (with some also receiving IVIg), or on IVIg alone. What the research found in general, with its limitations: The study acknowledged that relatively few individuals were included in the TCR sequencing and HLA analysis. Fewer than 20 Susac-specific public clones were identified in the total CD8+ repertoire, and roughly five Susac-specific public clones were identified in the CD8+ TEMRA repertoire. Susac syndrome CD8+ repertoires showed clonal expansion, highest in CD8+ TEMRA cells and greater in clinically active than remitting patients.

High-throughput TCR beta sequencing profiled peripheral blood CD8+ and CD4+ T cells from healthy donors, Susac syndrome patients and multiple sclerosis patients. The Susac syndrome patients fulfilled recently defined diagnostic criteria for definite or probable disease. Bulk CD8+ and CD4+ T cells were purified by magnetic negative isolation, whereas CD8+ TEMRA cells were enriched by FACS. Blood was collected in EDTA tubes and processed within 24 hours, with PBMCs isolated through density gradient centrifugation. PBMCs intended for TCR sequencing were frozen in liquid nitrogen and were later thawed in a 37 degrees C water bath. A purity of at least 90% was achieved for sorted or isolated CD4+, CD8+ and CD8+ TEMRA cells. Details on this clonotype: Its cognate antigen has yet to be identified. No much larger clone is present one base from it, and per-base qualities are unavailable.

RNA was extracted using the RNeasy kit, and roughly 0.45 to 1 ug of the RNA was reverse transcribed with random hexamers. The immunoSEQ multiplex PCR assay, covering 54 Vbeta and 13 Jbeta segments, was used to amplify TCR beta CDR3 regions. PCR amplification bias was corrected by using a synthetic template baseline for primer optimization and computational correction. Per the original workflow: Reads were annotated to V, D and J genes according to IMGT and were analyzed with immunoSEQ Analyzer, with only productive sequences retained. To calculate clonality, Shannon entropy was normalized by log2 of the number of productive unique sequences and then subtracted from one. For each patient and control, public and private clones were evaluated within the 100 most prevalent clones. Clones were defined as Susac-specific if absent from the healthy and MS cohorts, from 1052 published viral clones and from other ImmuneACCESS disease sequences. TCRdb cleaned the public reads at Q25 with fastp, built clones with MiXCR and kept in-frame beta chains. Duplicate CDR3 protein sequences are folded into a single record with the most common DNA and genes. What appears here as the V and J calls and clone size reflects TCRdb's work, not the paper's. This sample lists about 83,000 distinct CDR3 sequences; around 96% were detected once. The top ten clonotypes cover roughly 0.45% of the sample.

This clonotype was sampled from a human donor with Susac syndrome. Sequencing used CD8+ T cells from PBMCs.

The CDR3 is CSVEDEASGGADTQYF. Read as DNA, the sequence is TGCAGCGTTGAAGATGAGGCTAGCGGGGGAGCAGATACGCAGTATTTT. The rearrangement combines TRBV29-1 with TRBJ2-3; TRBD2 agrees with 10 junctional bases. The CDR3 holds 16 amino acids from the cysteine to the phenylalanine. CDR3 DNA is the only sequence kept; it has 48 bases, read in frame from the first base. CDR1 is given as SQVTM and CDR2 as ANQGSEA, both from the germline V gene. Clipping removes 0 bases from V and 4 bases from J, with 7 as the unmatched junction base count.